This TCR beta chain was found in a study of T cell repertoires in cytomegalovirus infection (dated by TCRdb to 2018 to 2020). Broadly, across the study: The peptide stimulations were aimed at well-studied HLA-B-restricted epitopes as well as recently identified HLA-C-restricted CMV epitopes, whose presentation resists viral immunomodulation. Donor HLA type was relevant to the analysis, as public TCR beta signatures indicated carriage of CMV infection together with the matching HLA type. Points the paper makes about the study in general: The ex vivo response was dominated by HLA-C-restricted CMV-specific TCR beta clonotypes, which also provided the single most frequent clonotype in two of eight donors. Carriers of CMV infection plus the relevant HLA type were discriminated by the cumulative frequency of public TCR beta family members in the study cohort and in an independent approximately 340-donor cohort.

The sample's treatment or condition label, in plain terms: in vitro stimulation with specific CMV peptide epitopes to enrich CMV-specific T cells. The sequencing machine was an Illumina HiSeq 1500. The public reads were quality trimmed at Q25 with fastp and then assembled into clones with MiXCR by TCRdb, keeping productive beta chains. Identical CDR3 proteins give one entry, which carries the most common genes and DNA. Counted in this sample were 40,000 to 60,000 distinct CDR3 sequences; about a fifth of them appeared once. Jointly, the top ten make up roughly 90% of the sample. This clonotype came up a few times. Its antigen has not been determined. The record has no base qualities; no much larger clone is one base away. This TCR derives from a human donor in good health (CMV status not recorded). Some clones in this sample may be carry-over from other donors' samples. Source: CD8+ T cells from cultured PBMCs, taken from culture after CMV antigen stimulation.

The DNA is as follows: TGTGCCAGCAGCCGGAGGCAGCTTTTAGGCTACACCTTC. Its protein is CASSRRQLLGYTF. The chain is encoded by TRBV12-3 or TRBV12-4 joined to TRBJ1-2; the D gene assignment is ambiguous. V is clipped by 6 bases and J by 8 bases, and the sequence between their germline boundaries is 16 bases long. Spanning cysteine to phenylalanine, the CDR3 consists of 13 amino acids. The kept DNA is CDR3 alone, 39 bases in frame from the first base.